A selection of T cell receptor beta chains follows, all from one sample in a study of low-dose radiotherapy and immunotherapy resistance in tumors. TCRdb re-derived calls from the reads in MiXCR, one entry per CDR3 protein. The data hold over 50,000 distinct CDR3 sequences, with around a third observed a single time. The source material was PBMCs, sampled after low-dose radiotherapy plus immunotherapy. These receptor sequences come from a male donor with rectosigmoid adenocarcinoma. The CDR3 runs from the conserved cysteine through the conserved F or W. The D gene is left open where the match is weak. A clone size is listed for some rows: how often the clone was seen (once, few, many), or a class if it is expanded.

v_gene	j_gene	abundance	d_gene	CDR3nt	CDR3aa
TRBV5-3	TRBJ1-6	many	TRBD1	TGTGCCAGCAGCCTGAACAGGGGCTCCTATAATTCACCCCTCCACTTT	CASSLNRGSYNSPLHF
TRBV28	TRBJ1-6	many	TRBD1	TGTGCCAGCAGTTTAGAGAGGGGGCGGGGTAATTCACCCCTCCACTTT	CASSLERGRGNSPLHF
TRBV3-1	TRBJ2-7	many	.	TGTGCCAGCAGCCTCCCCTTGGCGGGGGAGCAGTACTTC	CASSLPLAGEQYF
TRBV7-2	TRBJ2-2	many	.	TGTGCCAGCAGCCCCTACGGTCCCGGGGAGCTGTTTTTT	CASSPYGPGELFF
TRBV6-2/TRBV6-3	TRBJ2-7	.	.	TGTGCCAGCAGTTACGTCAGGAGACAATCCTACGAGCAGTACTTC	CASSYVRRQSYEQYF
TRBV20-1	TRBJ1-5	many	.	TGCAGTGCTAGGCCTGCGTTGGGGGGGAGCAATCAGCCCCAGCATTTT	CSARPALGGSNQPQHF
TRBV29-1	TRBJ1-1	.	.	TGCAGCGGACGGGACACTGAAGCTTTCTTT	CSGRDTEAFF
TRBV25-1	TRBJ2-5	many	.	TGTGCCAGCAGTGACTCCACTAGGAACCAAGAGACCCAGTACTTC	CASSDSTRNQETQYF
TRBV20-1	TRBJ1-5	many	TRBD1	TGCAGTGCCACGATTTGGGACAGGGGAGGCAATCAGCCCCAGCATTTT	CSATIWDRGGNQPQHF
TRBV19	TRBJ2-2	many	TRBD2	TGTGCCAGTAGTATTCGCGGGACAGCTAAAGATAGCGGGAGGGTCCGGGAGCTGTTTTTT	CASSIRGTAKDSGRVRELFF
TRBV19	TRBJ2-2	many	.	TGTGCCAGTAGTCAGAGGGTAGCCCACACCGGGGAGCTGTTTTTT	CASSQRVAHTGELFF
TRBV10-2	TRBJ2-2	once	TRBD2	TGCGCCAGCAGTGACCGATCCCGGACTAGGGGCACCGGGGAGCTGTTTTTT	CASSDRSRTRGTGELFF
TRBV3-1	TRBJ2-7	.	.	TGTGCCAGCAGCCAGGAGTCCGTGTACGACGAGCAGTACTTC	CASSQESVYDEQYF
TRBV5-3	TRBJ2-7	many	.	TGTGCCAGCATGTCCCCAGCGAGCTCCTACGAGCAGTACTTC	CASMSPASSYEQYF
TRBV4-3	TRBJ2-3	many	.	TGCGCCAGCAGCCAAGCGTTAGCTGGGACAGATACGCAGTATTTT	CASSQALAGTDTQYF
TRBV6-2/TRBV6-3	TRBJ1-5	once	.	TGTGCCAGCACTCCGCGGGGGCGTCAGCCCCAGCATTTT	CASTPRGRQPQHF
TRBV29-1	TRBJ2-6	.	TRBD1	TGCAGCGCCCGTACAGGGGTTGGGGCCAACGTCCTGACTTTC	CSARTGVGANVLTF
TRBV4-1	TRBJ2-1	many	TRBD2	TGCGCCAGCAGCCAAGGGACTAGCGGGGGGGTCCCCTACAATGAGCAGTTCTTC	CASSQGTSGGVPYNEQFF
TRBV7-9	TRBJ2-3	many	.	TGTGCCAGCAGCGCCGGGACACGGACTACCCCGGATACGCAGTATTTT	CASSAGTRTTPDTQYF
TRBV6-1	TRBJ2-2	.	.	TGTGCCAGCAGTATAGACAGGAACACCGGGGAGCTGTTTTTT	CASSIDRNTGELFF
TRBV7-2	TRBJ2-7	many	.	TGTGCCAGCAGCATCCTACAGGGTACCGAGCAGTACTTC	CASSILQGTEQYF
TRBV24-1	TRBJ1-1	.	.	TGTGCCACCAGGGACACAGCGAACACTGAAGCTTTCTTT	CATRDTANTEAFF
TRBV5-1	TRBJ1-2	few	TRBD1	TGCGCCAGCAGCTTGGGGACAGGAACTAACTATGGCTACACCTTC	CASSLGTGTNYGYTF
TRBV2	TRBJ2-3	.	TRBD2	TGTGCCAGCAGACCCACTAGCGGGGGGCCGCGGGATACGCAGTATTTT	CASRPTSGGPRDTQYF